Below, 32 T cell receptor delta chains from the same sample are listed, as sequenced in a study of γδ T cells in repeated Plasmodium falciparum infection. TCRdb ran CATT on the multiplex PCR reads. The table shows 45,000 to 60,000 delta-chain clones, with about 2% occurring only once. Flow sorting of PBMC yielded separate Vgamma9/Vdelta2+ and Vdelta2-negative gammadelta T cell populations for bulk repertoire analysis. Sequenced input: gamma-delta T cells from blood. These receptors came from a pool of human donors (malaria-infected and uninfected, not separated).

This clone has a handful of counts. The TCRdb record carries a much larger clone's protein, which differs from this DNA's translation at residue 18; a read error is the likely cause, and the protein listed here is the DNA translation. The V and J genes are TRDV2 and TRDJ3; D might be TRDD1 or TRDD3, each matching 5 bases. Because TCRdb records no J gene, it was assigned here through a match of the DNA to germline. This CDR3 comprises 21 residues. Germline V gene lookup returns CDR1 GEAIGNYY and CDR2 EKD. The DNA of the CDR3 is TGTGCCTGTGACACGATGGGATCCCCAATAATAGAATCCTGGGACACCCGACGGATGTTTTTC. Its translation: CACDTMGSPIIESWDTRRMFF.

This clone is medium-sized (0.01 to 0.1%). In the same sample, other DNA sequences code for this CDR3. The chain uses TRDV3 and TRDJ1, with a tentative D call TRDD3 (6 bases). Trimming pared 5 bases from V and 0 bases from J, leaving 22 bases between. The CDR3 extends over 16 amino acids. Germline V CDR1 and CDR2: TVYSNPD, GDNSRS (reference sequence). In DNA, the CDR3 is TGTGCCCAGGTCCGGCTTGGGGATGGGTACACCGATAAACTCATCTTT. Protein product: CAQVRLGDGYTDKLIF.

This clone was counted many times. With only one base between it and a far larger clone, this is likely a read error. Other DNA sequences in this sample translate to the same CDR3. The J gene is TRDJ1, the V gene TRDV3, with D unclear. Here the J gene was assigned by germline matching of the DNA, as TCRdb has none. Germline CDR1 TVYSNPD, CDR2 GDNSRS (reference sequence). The CDR3 contains 15 residues. V was pared by 3 bases and J by 8 bases, with 25 bases between. CDR3 nucleotides: TGTGCCTTAATACTCTCGGAGGAGAGATATGGCAAACTCATCTTT. Residues: CALILSEERYGKLIF.

Points on this clone: This DNA translates differently at residue 5 from the TCRdb protein, which is that of a much larger clone; a read error is likely, and the protein shown is the DNA's own translation. The chain employs TRDV1 and TRDJ1, with a weak D call TRDD3 (6 bases). CDR3 size: 17 residues. Germline CDR1 TSWWSYY, CDR2 QGS. The CDR3 loop is CALGTLRWGWKTYKLIF. In DNA, the CDR3 is TGTGCTCTTGGGACACTACGCTGGGGATGGAAAACCTATAAACTCATCTTC.

This clone was counted only a few times. TCRdb's entry gives the protein of a much larger clone, which mismatches this DNA's translation at residue 21, likely from a read error; the protein reported here is translated from the DNA. The chain joins TRDV3 to TRDJ1; 9 bases are shared with TRDD3. No J gene is reported in TCRdb; it was inferred here by comparing the DNA with germline. The CDR3 totals 26 residues. In germline, CDR1 is TVYSNPD, CDR2 GDNSRS (reference sequence). The CDR3: CAYGSFLKPLLLGDPEYPPTAYKLIF. CDR3 bases: TGTGCATACGGATCCTTCCTTAAGCCCCTGTTACTGGGGGACCCCGAATATCCCCCCACTGCTTATAAACTCATCTTT.

Regarding this clone: The TCRdb protein comes from a much larger clone and disagrees with this DNA's translation at residue 5, likely due to a read error; the protein given here is derived from the DNA. The chain uses TRDV3 and TRDJ1; 10 nucleotides align to TRDD3. TCRdb carries no J gene annotation; the J gene was assigned here by matching the DNA with germline. V trimming: 2 bases; J trimming: 0 bases; junction bases outside the gene matches: 9. The germline V gene encodes CDR1 TVYSNPD and CDR2 GDNSRS (reference sequence). The CDR3 covers 16 residues. CDR3 loop: CAFPCWGIINTDKLIF. DNA for the CDR3: TGTGCCTTTCCGTGCTGGGGGATAATTAACACCGATAAACTCATCTTT.

This clone was detected many times. A read error likely explains this, since a far larger clone differs by one base. Different DNA sequences within this sample yield the same CDR3. The chain links TRDV2 to TRDJ1; 11 nucleotides line up with TRDD3. The J gene was not available in TCRdb and was assigned here by matching the DNA to germline segments. The CDR3 covers 16 residues. The V gene end was trimmed by 7 bases and the J gene end by 0 bases; junction bases not matched to a gene: 9. The germline V gene encodes CDR1 GEAIGNYY and CDR2 EKD. The CDR3 loop reads CACDLLGDRYTDKLIF. CDR3 DNA: TGTGCCTGCGACTTACTGGGGGATAGGTACACCGATAAACTCATCTTT.

This clone has only a few counts. TCRdb lists the protein of a much larger clone for this DNA, which differs at residue 19, so this is likely a read error; the protein given here is translated from the DNA itself. This chain links TRDV1 with TRDJ1, with 8 nucleotides matching TRDD3. TCRdb offers no J gene call, so here the DNA was matched to germline to obtain one. The V gene's germline CDR1 is TSWWSYY and CDR2 QGS. CDR3 length: 23 amino acids. With V trimmed by 4 bases and J by 7 bases, 35 bases remained unmatched. In nucleotides, the CDR3 is TGTGCTCTTGGGGTTCCGTCTATTCCCTTCCACAGTACTGGGGGGCGAGCCCAGGTTAAACTCATCTTT. This sequence encodes CALGVPSIPFHSTGGRAQVKLIF.

This clone was detected only a few times. Other DNA variants within this sample encode the same CDR3. V gene TRDV1 was called; the J gene was not; the tabulated D call, TRDD3, remains unverified against the DNA. Germline-derived CDR1 and CDR2 are TSWWSYY and QGS. This CDR3 is built from 25 residues. In DNA, the CDR3 is TGTGCTCTTGGGGAAGGTTCGTACTTCCTATCGACGTACTGGGGGATACGCTGGTACACCGATAAACTCATCTTC. Encoded protein: CALGEGSYFLSTYWGIRWYTDKLIF.

A note on this clone: The protein held in TCRdb is that of a much larger clone and does not match this DNA's translation at residue 11, likely because of a read error; the protein shown is translated from the DNA. The CDR3 spells CALGLNWGISRRTDKLIF. The CDR3 region has the DNA TGTGCCTTGGGACTAAACTGGGGGATATCGCGGAGGACCGATAAACTCATCTTT. The genes are TRDV3 and TRDJ1, with 11 bases aligning to TRDD3. No J gene is reported in TCRdb; it was inferred here by comparing the DNA with germline. CDR1 and CDR2 (germline): TVYSNPD, GDNSRS (reference sequence). The V and J ends lost 3 bases and 2 bases, in that order; junction bases with no gene match: 17. CDR3 length equals 18 residues.

About this clone: The protein TCRdb gives is from a much larger clone and does not agree with this DNA's translation at residue 7, likely a read error; the protein shown here comes from the DNA. The genes are TRDV1 and TRDJ1, with TRDD3 identical over 12 bases. Assignment of the J gene here rests on matching the DNA to germline, because TCRdb gives none. The germline CDR1 and CDR2 sequences are TSWWSYY and QGS. After removal of 5 bases from V and 5 bases from J, the junction contained 21 bases not matched to a gene. The CDR3 has 20 amino acids. Here the CDR3 DNA reads TGTGCTCTTGGGAGAGGGATGACCCCCTGGACTGGGGGATACCGAGATAAACTCATCTTT. Protein: CALGRGMTPWTGGYRDKLIF.

This clone has just a few counts. This probably arose from a read error, given a far larger clone one base away. The identical CDR3 is also encoded by other nucleotide sequences in the sample. The chain recombines TRDV3 with TRDJ1; 12 bases agree with TRDD3. The J gene, left out of TCRdb, was set here by checking the DNA against germline. With 1 base clipped from V and 0 bases from J, the junction kept 18 bases outside the gene matches. Germline V gene sequence: CDR1 TVYSNPD, CDR2 GDNSRS (reference sequence). The CDR3 length is 20 residues. DNA for the CDR3: TGTGCCTTTATGATTCCCTCGTACTGGGGGATACCCTTAAACACCGATAAACTCATCTTT. This sequence encodes CAFMIPSYWGIPLNTDKLIF.

This clone was found a few times. This may come from a read error, since a much larger clone is one base off. The sample has other DNA sequences that encode this CDR3 too. This chain joins TRDV1 and TRDJ1; TRDD3 aligns across 10 bases. Germline CDR1 TSWWSYY, CDR2 QGS. V was clipped by 1 base and J by 0 bases; unmatched bases: 5. The CDR3 contains 17 residues. The CDR3 DNA sequence: TGTGCTCTTGGGGAACCCGGGGGATACGGGTACACCGATAAACTCATCTTT. Translating it yields CALGEPGGYGYTDKLIF.

This clone was observed many times. A far larger clone is off by one base, so a read error is likely. The same CDR3 is also encoded by other DNA sequences in this sample. The chain is built from TRDV1 and TRDJ1, with TRDD3 matching 11 bases. CDR1 is TSWWSYY, CDR2 QGS, per germline. After removal of 2 bases from V and 8 bases from J, the junction contained 22 bases not matched to a gene. There are 20 residues in the CDR3. The CDR3 sequence is CALGESSYVWGIPGGDKLIF. The CDR3 nucleotides read TGTGCTCTTGGGGAATCCTCCTACGTCTGGGGGATACCGGGAGGCGACAAACTCATCTTT.

Details on this clone: A much larger clonotype is one base distant, so this may be a read error. Distinct nucleotide sequences in the sample also encode this CDR3. There is no J gene call, but TRDV2 is given as the V gene; the listed D gene, TRDD3, was not tested against the DNA. The germline V gene encodes CDR1 GEAIGNYY and CDR2 EKD. This CDR3 has 20 residues. CDR3 nucleotide sequence: TGTGCCTGTGACACGCACCCCCGAATGCTGGGGGATAGGTACACCGATAAACTCATCTTC. As protein: CACDTHPRMLGDRYTDKLIF.

In the case of this clone: This likely came from a read error, as a far larger clone is one base away. The identical CDR3 is also encoded by other nucleotide sequences in the sample. The CDR3 DNA reads TGTGCCTGCGACAGAGGGATACCCGATAAACTCATCTTT. Protein: CACDRGIPDKLIF. The chain combines TRDV2 with TRDJ1, with 7 bases identical to TRDD3. TCRdb is silent on the J gene; assignment here came from matching the DNA to germline. The CDR3 has 13 amino acids. The germline V gene encodes CDR1 GEAIGNYY and CDR2 EKD.

This clone came up a few times. This DNA translates differently at residue 24 from the TCRdb protein, which is that of a much larger clone; a read error is likely, and the protein shown is the DNA's own translation. This rearrangement joins TRDV1 to TRDJ1; 10 nucleotides match TRDD3. CDR3 length equals 27 residues. CDR1 and CDR2 (germline): TSWWSYY, QGS. This CDR3 reads CALGLEFLTFPSLLGDRGRRYTDRLIF. The CDR3 DNA reads as TGTGCTCTTGGGCTAGAGTTCCTTACTTTCCCTTCTCTACTGGGGGATCGGGGGCGTCGGTACACCGATAGACTCATCTTT.

With regard to this clone: The protein in TCRdb stems from a much larger clone and differs at residue 5 from this DNA's translation, likely a read error; here the protein is translated from the DNA. This chain connects TRDV1 to TRDJ1; D perhaps matches TRDD2 (6 bases). Here the J gene was assigned by germline matching of the DNA, as TCRdb has none. The V end was cut by 5 bases, the J end by 0 bases, with 19 bases between. The length of the CDR3 is 17 residues. Germline V gene data show CDR1 as TSWWSYY and CDR2 as QGS. Written as DNA, the CDR3 is TGTGCTCTTGGGAAATCGTCCTACGAACTGGACACCGATAAACTCATCTTT. Translating it yields CALGKSSYELDTDKLIF.

Only a few counts were recorded for this clone. A read error likely explains this, since a far larger clone differs by one base. The sample contains more than one DNA sequence encoding this CDR3. The chain links TRDV1 to TRDJ1; tentative D call: TRDD3 (6 bases). TCRdb carries no J gene annotation; the J gene was assigned here by matching the DNA with germline. Trimming took off 2 bases at V and 0 bases at J, with 31 bases between the two ends. This CDR3 is built from 22 residues. Germline values: CDR1 TSWWSYY, CDR2 QGS. For the CDR3, the DNA is TGTGCTCTTGGGGAAGCGGCCCTCTATATCTGGGGAATTTCGTTTAACACCGATAAACTCATCTTT. Protein: CALGEAALYIWGISFNTDKLIF.

This clone was counted a few times. TCRdb attributes to this sequence the protein of a much larger clone, which differs from the DNA translation at residue 19; a read error is likely, and the protein displayed is translated from the DNA. Called V gene: TRDV1; the J gene was not called; the DNA was not used to check the table's D call, TRDD3. Germline loops: CDR1 TSWWSYY, CDR2 QGS. The CDR3 spans 21 residues. The CDR3 spells CALGELAYEDTPWDYTDKPIF. CDR3 sequence (DNA): TGTGCTCTTGGGGAACTGGCCTACGAGGATACGCCTTGGGATTACACCGATAAACCCATCTTT.

The gene calls are TRDV2 and TRDJ3; TRDD3 agrees at 9 bases. The J gene is not listed in TCRdb, so it was assigned here from a DNA match to germline. CDR3 length equals 20 residues. Trimming took 0 bases from V and 5 from J; bases not matched to a gene: 13. Germline loops: CDR1 GEAIGNYY, CDR2 EKD. CDR3 in DNA: TGTGCCTGTGACACCGTGGGAGTGCTGGGGGATCGGCGGGACACCCGACAGATGTTTTTC. Amino acids: CACDTVGVLGDRRDTRQMFF.

In its sample, this clone was seen a few times. TCRdb's entry gives the protein of a much larger clone, which mismatches this DNA's translation at residue 10, likely from a read error; the protein reported here is translated from the DNA. The J gene is TRDJ1, the V gene TRDV1; 7 nucleotides align to TRDD3. No J segment appears in TCRdb, so it was assigned here by matching the sequence to germline. J was trimmed by 0 bases and V by 1 base; bases with no gene match: 26. CDR1 and CDR2 from the germline V gene are TSWWSYY and QGS. The CDR3 consists of 23 residues. CDR3 sequence: CALGEPPYASLRWGGDHTDKLIF. The CDR3 DNA sequence: TGTGCTCTTGGGGAACCACCCTACGCCTCCCTACGCTGGGGGGGTGACCACACCGATAAACTCATCTTT.

This clone was counted ten times or more. TCRdb attributes to this sequence the protein of a much larger clone, which differs from the DNA translation at residue 5; a read error is likely, and the protein displayed is translated from the DNA. The chain couples TRDV2 to TRDJ1; 10 bases map to TRDD3. The CDR3 extends over 17 amino acids. Trimming removed 5 bases from V and 1 base from J; junction bases left unmatched: 12. Germline lookup yields CDR1 GEAIGNYY and CDR2 EKD. The CDR3 DNA is TGTGCCTGTGGGGTAGGGGGGATACGTTGGTGCACCGATAAACTCATCTTT. This encodes CACGVGGIRWCTDKLIF.

There are a few counts of this clone. One base separates it from a far larger clone, so it is likely a read error. At the DNA level, this CDR3 is encoded by other sequences in the same sample as well. The gene calls are TRDV1 and TRDJ1, with 10 bases lining up with TRDD3. Here the J gene came from matching the DNA to germline, since TCRdb omits it. The CDR3 totals 26 residues. From germline, CDR1 is TSWWSYY and CDR2 QGS. V lost 2 bases to trimming and J lost 5 bases; unmatched junction nucleotides: 38. The CDR3 sequence is CALGEIGSRPYPAYWGMELEQDKLIF. CDR3 nucleotides: TGTGCTCTTGGGGAAATCGGTTCTCGACCTTACCCCGCTTACTGGGGGATGGAATTGGAGCAGGATAAACTCATCTTT.

This clone was recorded a few times. The protein that TCRdb holds for this DNA derives from a much larger clone and differs from the translated DNA at residue 19, which likely indicates a read error; the protein shown here is translated from the DNA. The rearrangement links TRDV1 to TRDJ1; D assignment may be TRDD2 or TRDD3 (9 bases each). The CDR3 is 21 residues long. Germline V gene lookup returns CDR1 TSWWSYY and CDR2 QGS. The CDR3 DNA sequence: TGTGCTCTTGGGGATCGCCCTTCCTACGTTTCTGGGGGATTTAAAACCGATAAACCCATCTTT. As protein: CALGDRPSYVSGGFKTDKPIF.

This clone has ten or more counts. This likely came from a read error, as a far larger clone is one base away. The chain combines TRDV2 with TRDJ3; 12 bases align to TRDD3. This CDR3 contains 21 residues. Germline V gene sequence: CDR1 GEAIGNYY, CDR2 EKD. V gave up 5 bases and J gave up 0 bases; unmatched junction bases: 13. CDR3 residues: CACGTLLGDTRSSWDTRQMFF. The DNA for the CDR3 is TGTGCCTGTGGCACTTTACTGGGGGATACACGATCCTCCTGGGACACCCGACAGATGTTTTTC.

Of note for this clone: Given a far larger clone just one base away, this is likely a sequencing read error. This sample includes further DNA sequences coding for the same CDR3. CDR3 region: CASLSTGGQTAKVGVRYTDKLIF. CDR3 DNA: TGTGCCTCCCTCAGTACTGGGGGACAGACGGCGAAAGTGGGGGTGAGATACACCGATAAACTCATTTTT. J gene calling gave no result, while the V gene is TRDV3; the D call of TRDD3 is as the table states it, not checked on the DNA. Germline V lookup: CDR1 TVYSNPD, CDR2 GDNSRS (reference sequence). The CDR3 is made up of 23 amino acids.

This clone was detected a few times. TCRdb lists the protein of a much larger clone for this DNA, which differs at residue 3, so this is likely a read error; the protein given here is translated from the DNA itself. The chain combines TRDV3 with TRDJ1; 8 bases fit TRDD3. Germline assignment: CDR1 TVYSNPD and CDR2 GDNSRS (reference sequence). The CDR3 is 16 amino acids. The ends lost 5 bases at V and 0 bases at J; junction bases unmatched: 14. In DNA form, the CDR3 reads TGTGCCATTGATTACTGGGGGCCAGCGTACACCGATAAACTCATCTTT. Amino acid sequence: CAIDYWGPAYTDKLIF.

This clone was seen only a few times. TCRdb's listed protein matches a much larger clone and diverges from this DNA's translation at residue 5, likely through a read error; the protein shown comes from the DNA. The genes are TRDV2 and TRDJ1; 10 bases fit TRDD3. The J gene is not listed in TCRdb, so it was assigned here from a DNA match to germline. The V segment lost 3 bases and the J segment 4 bases; nucleotides outside the gene matches: 22. Germline loops: CDR1 GEAIGNYY, CDR2 EKD. This CDR3 has 20 residues. In DNA, the CDR3 is TGTGCCTGTGACGCCGGCACCACTCTTAGGTGGGGGATACATAGCGATAAACTCATCTTT. Its protein is CACDAGTTLRWGIHSDKLIF.

This clone was seen many times. The protein recorded in TCRdb matches a much larger clone and deviates from this DNA's translation at residue 10, suggesting a read error; the protein here is obtained by translating the DNA. This rearrangement joins TRDV2 to TRDJ3; 8 nucleotides line up with TRDD3. The CDR3 contains 17 residues. Germline V gene sequence: CDR1 GEAIGNYY, CDR2 EKD. CDR3: CACDKTGGSGDTRQMFF. The CDR3 DNA reads TGTGCCTGTGACAAAACTGGGGGCTCCGGGGACACCCGACAGATGTTTTTC.

This clone was seen more than once but under ten times. The protein recorded in TCRdb matches a much larger clone and deviates from this DNA's translation at residue 11, suggesting a read error; the protein here is obtained by translating the DNA. There is no J gene call, but TRDV3 is given as the V gene; whether TRDD3, the table's D call, matches the DNA was not checked. The CDR3 has 13 amino acids. Germline assignment: CDR1 TVYSNPD and CDR2 GDNSRS (reference sequence). The CDR3 sequence: CALSLWGPHKFIF. CDR3 DNA: TGTGCCTTAAGTCTCTGGGGGCCTCATAAATTCATCTTT.

This clone was seen a handful of times. The protein recorded in TCRdb matches a much larger clone and deviates from this DNA's translation at residue 15, suggesting a read error; the protein here is obtained by translating the DNA. V gene TRDV1 combines with J gene TRDJ1, with TRDD3 matching over 10 bases. No J gene is reported in TCRdb; it was inferred here by comparing the DNA with germline. This CDR3 has 21 amino acids. In germline, CDR1 is TSWWSYY, CDR2 QGS. The ends lost 3 bases at V and 8 bases at J; junction bases unmatched: 27. The chain's CDR3 is CALGESDPAHWGILRGKKLIF. The CDR3 region has the DNA TGTGCTCTTGGGGAGTCCGACCCCGCACACTGGGGGATCCTCCGGGGAAAGAAACTCATCTTT.